This TCR beta chain was sequenced during a study of T cell repertoires and HLA-DP antigens. Study details: Pre-culture CD4+ samples used about 1,200 ng DNA versus about 220 ng for CD137+CD4+ sorts.

About this clone: What it recognizes is unknown.

Pre-culture CD4+ samples were sequenced deeply, targeting about 190,000 T cell genomes. Clones were sequenced by immunoSEQ multiplex PCR, and TCRdb holds only the in-frame ones, with some missing. The sample includes approximately 100,000 clones, approximately 86% of them seen just once. J gave up 4 bases and V 5 bases, and 7 bases lay outside the gene matches. The CDR3 runs to 16 residues. Germline CDR1 reads MDHEN; CDR2 reads SYDVKM. The chain couples TRBV28 to TRBJ2-3, with 12 bases identical to TRBD2. The receptor's source is a man between 50 and 59 years old in good health and CMV-seronegative. The sample comprised CD4+ T cells from PBMCs. The CDR3 sequence: CASSTRTSGKADTQYF. In nucleotides, the CDR3 is TGTGCCAGCAGTACCCGGACTAGCGGGAAGGCAGATACGCAGTATTTT. The whole variable domain, remainder taken from reference TRBV28 and TRBJ2-3, is DVKVTQSSRYLVKRTGEKVFLECVQDMDHENMFWYRQDPGLGLRLIYFSYDVKMKEKGDIPEGYSVSREKKERFSLILESASTNQTSMYLCASSTRTSGKADTQYFGPGTRLTVL.